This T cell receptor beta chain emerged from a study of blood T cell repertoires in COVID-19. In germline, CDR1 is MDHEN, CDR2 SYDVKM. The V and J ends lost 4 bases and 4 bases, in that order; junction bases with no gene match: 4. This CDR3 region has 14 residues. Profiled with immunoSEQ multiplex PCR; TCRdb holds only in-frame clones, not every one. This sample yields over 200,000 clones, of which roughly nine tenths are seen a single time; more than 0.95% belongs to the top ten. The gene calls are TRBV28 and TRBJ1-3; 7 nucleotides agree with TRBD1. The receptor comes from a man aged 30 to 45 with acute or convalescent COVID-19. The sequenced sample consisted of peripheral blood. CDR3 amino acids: CASSSPGQGNTIYF. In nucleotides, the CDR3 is TGTGCCAGCAGTTCACCGGGACAGGGAAACACCATATATTTT.